Sequencing of this TCR beta chain was carried out in a study of metastatic and nonmetastatic thyroid tumors. Whole-study context: Across peripheral blood and tumor or nodule tissue samples taken from malignant and benign thyroid patients, the repertoires were compared with one another. Study-level findings and limits: Malignant thyroid tumors reportedly had TCR beta diversity that was significantly higher than in benign nodules, in blood and tumor.

Germline CDR1 reads SGHAT; CDR2 reads FQDESV (reference sequence). This CDR3 region has 16 residues. Authors' processing steps: Clinicopathological groups supplied CDR3 differences that were used to build a distant-metastasis classifier for papillary thyroid cancer. TCRdb used MiXCR to call clones anew from the PCR reads. The V and J calls and clone size come from TCRdb's table, not from the authors' own analysis. The sample lists 31,000 or so clones; over 15% were seen once. All patients reached thyroid surgery having received no treatment beforehand. This clone was counted a few times. Its antigen is undetermined. The junction differs from germline at one of its ends, possibly a read error.

This clonotype was obtained from a female donor with papillary thyroid cancer or a benign thyroid nodule (not recorded which). Some clones in this sample may be carry-over from other donors' samples. Sequencing used blood. V gene TRBV11-1 combines with J gene TRBJ2-3, with a possible D match to TRBD1 (5 bases). The CDR3: CASSLDQGALTDTQYF. The DNA of the CDR3 is TGTGCCAGCAGCTTAGACCAGGGTGCGTTGACAGATACGCAGTACTTT.